A single sample gave rise to the 18 T cell receptor beta chains below, sequenced in a study of blood T cell repertoires in COVID-19. Some clones are missing from TCRdb's copy, which holds only in-frame ones; the method was immunoSEQ multiplex PCR. The table lists around 280,000 clones, about 85% of them singletons. The sample taken for sequencing was peripheral blood. The receptors derive from a woman aged 50 to 60 with active or convalescent COVID-19.

This clone was detected only a few times. The rearrangement joins TRBV27 to TRBJ2-3; 7 nucleotides agree with TRBD2. With V trimmed by 4 bases and J by 1 base, 14 bases remained unmatched. The V gene's germline CDR1 is MNHEY and CDR2 SMNVEV (reference sequence). The CDR3 has 18 amino acids. CDR3 in amino acids: CASSWSHRPGGGTDTQYF. CDR3 nucleotide sequence: TGTGCCAGCAGTTGGTCCCACCGCCCGGGGGGTGGCACAGATACGCAGTATTTT.

The chain carries TRBV27 and TRBJ1-5, with a tentative D call TRBD1 (5 bases). The CDR3 consists of 15 residues. The germline gives CDR1 MNHEY, CDR2 SMNVEV (reference sequence). V lost 1 base and J lost 4, with 11 bases in between. In DNA form, the CDR3 reads TGTGCCAGCAGTTTATTTGGCAGGGAAAATCAGCCCCAGCATTTT. Amino acid sequence: CASSLFGRENQPQHF.

This clone was seen once. The chain uses TRBV19 and TRBJ1-2; D gene ambiguous. This CDR3 is 13 amino acids long. Trimming left V 7 bases short and J 4 bases short, with 13 bases between. Germline assignment: CDR1 LNHDA and CDR2 SQIVND (reference sequence). The DNA of the CDR3 is TGTGCCAGTACGGGTGGGTCGGTCTATGGCTACACCTTC. Translation: CASTGGSVYGYTF. The full variable domain, rest sourced from reference TRBV19 and TRBJ1-2, is DGGITQSPKYLFRKEGQNVTLSCEQNLNHDAMYWYRQDPGQGLRLIYYSQIVNDFQKGDIAEGYSVSREKKESFPLTVTSAQKNPTAFYLCASTGGSVYGYTFGSGTRLTVV.

The chain has TRBV5-1 and TRBJ2-7; D might be TRBD1 (6 bases). Trimming cost V 4 bases and J 7 bases, with 12 bases left between them. CDR3 size: 12 residues. The germline V gene encodes CDR1 SGHRS and CDR2 YFSETQ. CDR3 in DNA: TGCGCCAGCAGCGCTAACCAGGGGGAGCAGTACTTC. This gives the protein CASSANQGEQYF.

This chain joins TRBV5-1 and TRBJ1-1, with a weak D call TRBD1 (6 bases). The CDR3 has 15 residues. Trimming took 0 bases from V and 4 from J, leaving 13 bases between them. Per the germline V gene, CDR1 is SGHRS and CDR2 is YFSETQ. CDR3 in amino acids: CASSLVRGAGTEAFF. The CDR3 DNA sequence: TGCGCCAGCAGCTTGGTTCGGGGGGCCGGCACTGAAGCTTTCTTT.

V and J are TRBV11-2 and TRBJ2-7; TRBD1 agrees at 8 bases. V shed 5 bases and J 1 base; nucleotides not matched to a gene: 4. Germline-derived CDR1 and CDR2 are SGHAT and FQNNGV. The CDR3 sequence is 14 residues long. DNA of the CDR3: TGTGCCAGCAGCCCGGACAGGGCATCCTACGAGCAGTACTTC. This translates into CASSPDRASYEQYF.

The V and J genes are TRBV21-1 and TRBJ1-2. TRBV21-1 corresponds to a pseudogene. This CDR3 comprises 13 residues. The CDR3 region is CASSNRVNYGYTF. The CDR3 DNA reads as TGTGCCAGCAGCAATCGGGTTAACTATGGCTACACCTTC.

This clone showed up just once. The chain uses TRBV7-9 and TRBJ1-1, with D unresolved. The germline CDR1 and CDR2 sequences are SEHNR and FQNEAQ (reference sequence). This CDR3 spans 15 amino acids. Between the trimmed V and J ends, which lost 2 bases and 1 base, there was a span of 11 bases. The CDR3 DNA follows: TGTGCCAGCAGCTTATCATGGCTGCCGAACACTGAAGCTTTCTTT. It encodes CASSLSWLPNTEAFF.

The chain links TRBV10-3 to TRBJ2-2; 7 bases match TRBD1. Germline values: CDR1 ENHRY, CDR2 SYGVKD. The CDR3 is made up of 16 amino acids. Trimming took 0 bases from V and 6 from J; bases not matched to a gene: 7. CDR3 amino acids: CAISESRGLLSGELFF. The CDR3 region has the DNA TGTGCCATCAGTGAGTCGAGGGGGCTCTTGTCCGGGGAGCTGTTTTTT.

This chain connects TRBV4-1 to TRBJ1-1; TRBD1 is a possible D gene (6 bases). Germline loops: CDR1 MGHRA, CDR2 YSYEKL. The V and J ends lost 1 base and 0 bases respectively, with 15 bases between them. CDR3 length: 17 amino acids. The CDR3 nucleotides read TGCGCCAGCAGCCAAGGCGGGGGGCGGGGGATGAACACTGAAGCTTTCTTT. Its protein is CASSQGGGRGMNTEAFF.

This rearrangement joins TRBV25-1 to TRBJ1-1; D ambiguous. CDR3 size: 14 residues. The germline V gene has CDR1 MGHDK and CDR2 SYGVNS. Trimming took 10 bases from V and 1 from J, leaving 16 bases between them. As DNA, the CDR3 is TGTGCCACCCATGCGGGGTGGGGGAACACTGAAGCTTTCTTT. Protein product: CATHAGWGNTEAFF.

This sequence joins TRBV28 and TRBJ2-7, with TRBD1 matching 9 bases. CDR1 MDHEN and CDR2 SYDVKM come from the germline V gene. Trimming removed 2 bases from V and 0 bases from J; junction bases left unmatched: 11. CDR3 size: 18 residues. CDR3 sequence (DNA): TGTGCCAGCAGTTTACGCTCGGATCGGGACAGGGTCTCCTACGAGCAGTACTTC. It specifies CASSLRSDRDRVSYEQYF.

In DNA form, the CDR3 reads TGTGCCAGCAGCGGACTAGCGCGCTACGAGCAGTACTTC. Its protein is CASSGLARYEQYF. This sequence joins TRBV14 and TRBJ2-7; 9 nucleotides match TRBD2. The V gene end was trimmed by 5 bases and the J gene end by 3 bases; junction bases not matched to a gene: 2. The CDR3 has 13 amino acids. Germline CDR1 is SGHDN and CDR2 is FVKESK.

This clone appeared a few times. This rearrangement joins TRBV19 to TRBJ2-3; tentatively, D is TRBD1 (6 bases). Trimming took 5 bases from V and 1 from J, leaving 7 bases between them. The CDR3 contains 13 residues. The germline V gene encodes CDR1 LNHDA and CDR2 SQIVND (reference sequence). The CDR3 here is CASSPGGTDTQYF. The DNA of the CDR3 is TGTGCCAGTAGTCCAGGGGGCACAGATACGCAGTATTTT.

The chain employs TRBV2 and TRBJ1-6; tentative D call: TRBD1 (6 bases). The ends were cut back, 7 bases at V and 10 bases at J, with 20 bases in the middle. CDR3 length: 15 amino acids. Germline V CDR1 and CDR2: SNHLY, FYNNEI. The CDR3: CASNTDRLLLSPLHF. CDR3 DNA sequence: TGTGCCAGCAACACCGACAGGCTTTTATTGTCACCCCTCCACTTT.

This chain uses TRBV19 with TRBJ1-1; a weak D match, TRBD1 (5 bases). The CDR3 consists of 15 residues. Trimming removed 1 base at V and 1 base at J, with 10 bases between. Germline V gene data show CDR1 as LNHDA and CDR2 as SQIVND (reference sequence). The CDR3 reads CASSIVGAKNTEAFF. In DNA form, the CDR3 reads TGTGCCAGTAGTATAGTAGGGGCCAAGAACACTGAAGCTTTCTTT.

This clone was found once. The V call is TRBV11-2, the J call TRBJ2-3, with 7 bases that match TRBD1. The CDR3 covers 15 residues. Germline loops: CDR1 SGHAT, CDR2 FQNNGV. J gave up 5 bases and V 4 bases, and 9 bases lay outside the gene matches. The CDR3 loop reads CASSSWTQGQDTQYF. In DNA, the CDR3 is TGTGCCAGCAGCTCTTGGACACAGGGGCAAGATACGCAGTATTTT.

This chain links TRBV30 with TRBJ1-3, with D possibly being TRBD1 (6 bases). This CDR3 is built from 15 residues. The ends were cut back, 2 bases at V and 0 bases at J, with 11 bases in the middle. Per germline, CDR1 GTSNPN and CDR2 SVGIG (reference sequence). Here the CDR3 DNA reads TGTGCCTGGAGTACCCGGACAGTCTCTGGAAACACCATATATTTT. It encodes CAWSTRTVSGNTIYF.